Listed below are T cell receptor beta chains from one sample, sequenced in a study of blood T cell repertoires in COVID-19. The data were produced by immunoSEQ multiplex PCR, yet TCRdb's version contains in-frame clones alone and is incomplete. The table includes approximately 270,000 clones, about 90% detected once. The sequenced material came from peripheral blood. The source is a man younger than 35 with active or convalescent COVID-19. Both conserved end residues are part of each CDR3. D genes are given only for firm matches. For some rows the clone size is stated as once, few or many, or as a class when expanded; others skip it.

d_gene	abundance	v_gene	j_gene	len	CDR3nt	CDR3aa
-	once	TRBV27	TRBJ2-7	14	TGTGCCAGCAGTTTGGGACAAACGTTTGGCGAGCAGTACTTC	CASSLGQTFGEQYF
-	-	TRBV27	TRBJ1-2	14	TGTGCCAGCAGTCGATCACAGGTATCTGATGGCTACACCTTC	CASSRSQVSDGYTF
-	-	TRBV7-8	TRBJ1-1	13	TGTGCCAGCACCCCAGGGCTTAACACTGAAGCTTTCTTT	CASTPGLNTEAFF
TRBD2	-	TRBV5-1	TRBJ2-1	16	TGCGCCAGCAAACCATATCTAGCGGGCTCCTACAATGAGCAGTTCTTC	CASKPYLAGSYNEQFF
-	-	TRBV18	TRBJ2-3	15	TGTGCCAGCTCACCAATGGCAGGCCAGTTAGATACGCAGTATTTT	CASSPMAGQLDTQYF
-	once	TRBV6-5	TRBJ2-7	13	TGTGCCAGCAGGGGGGACAACGCCTACGAGCAGTACTTC	CASRGDNAYEQYF
-	-	TRBV3-1/TRBV3-2	TRBJ1-2	16	TGTGCCAGCAGCCAAGATTGGAGGGCAGGAGCCTATGGCTACACCTTC	CASSQDWRAGAYGYTF
-	-	TRBV19	TRBJ1-5	13	TGTGCCAGTAGCTATGGTTTTGGTCAGCCCCAGCATTTT	CASSYGFGQPQHF
-	-	TRBV9	TRBJ2-2	14	TGTGCCAGCAGCGCCAGGGTGAACACCGGGGAGCTGTTTTTT	CASSARVNTGELFF
-	-	TRBV7-2	TRBJ2-5	12	TGTGCCAGCAGCCGAGCTAAAGAGACCCAGTACTTC	CASSRAKETQYF
-	-	TRBV11-2	TRBJ2-5	15	TGTGCCAGCACTAATGGCGGACTTAGTAGAGAGACCCAGTACTTC	CASTNGGLSRETQYF
-	-	TRBV27	TRBJ2-7	16	TGTGCCAGCAGTCGCTTTTCAACAGGGGGGGGCTACGAGCAGTACTTC	CASSRFSTGGGYEQYF
-	-	TRBV4-1	TRBJ2-2	16	TGCGCCAGCAGCCAACGGGGGAGCGCGAACACCGGGGAGCTGTTTTTT	CASSQRGSANTGELFF
TRBD1	-	TRBV2	TRBJ2-5	14	TGTGCCGGACAGGGGGGCCGGAGACAAGAGACCCAGTACTTC	CAGQGGRRQETQYF
TRBD1	-	TRBV14	TRBJ1-2	16	TGTGCCAGCAGCCTCGGGACAGTCGCCTGGGGCTATGGCTACACCTTC	CASSLGTVAWGYGYTF
TRBD2	-	TRBV30	TRBJ2-7	14	TGTGCCTGGAGTGTTTGGACTAGCGGCTACGAGCAGTACTTC	CAWSVWTSGYEQYF
TRBD2	-	TRBV4-3	TRBJ2-5	16	TGCGCCAGCAGCCAAGGACAGCGGGGGTACCAAGAGACCCAGTACTTC	CASSQGQRGYQETQYF
-	-	TRBV7-9	TRBJ2-7	13	TGTGCCAGCAGCAACAGCCGCCCAAACGAGCAGTACTTC	CASSNSRPNEQYF
-	few	TRBV27	TRBJ1-1	15	TGTGCCAGCAGTCTAAGACAGAAGGGAAACACTGAAGCTTTCTTT	CASSLRQKGNTEAFF
-	-	TRBV2	TRBJ1-1	23	TGTGCCAGCAGTGAAGCACTACTCACACGACAGGAGACGATGGAAGGGGGTGGCACTGAAGCTTTCTTT	CASSEALLTRQETMEGGGTEAFF
-	-	TRBV27	TRBJ1-2	13	TGTGCCAGCAGTTTAACGGGGGGCGGTGGCTACACCTTC	CASSLTGGGGYTF
-	-	TRBV12-3/TRBV12-4	TRBJ2-3	13	TGTGCCAGCAGTTTTAACCCGAGAAATACGCAGTATTTT	CASSFNPRNTQYF
TRBD1	-	TRBV11-1	TRBJ1-1	14	TGTGCCAGCAGACAAGACAGGGGTCTCACTGAAGCTTTCTTT	CASRQDRGLTEAFF
-	-	TRBV9	TRBJ2-1	14	TGTGCCAGCAGCGTAGGCGGGACTCTGAATGAGCAGTTCTTC	CASSVGGTLNEQFF
TRBD2	-	TRBV5-1	TRBJ2-5	16	TGCGCCAGCAGCTCCAGACTAGCGGGAGGTCGTGAGACCCAGTACTTC	CASSSRLAGGRETQYF
-	-	TRBV7-2	TRBJ2-1	13	TGTGCCAGCAGCTTGTCGCTGGGCCAGGAGCAGTTCTTC	CASSLSLGQEQFF
TRBD2	-	TRBV19	TRBJ2-1	15	TGTGCCAGTAGTATGGCGCTAGCGGGAGCGGAGGAGCAGTTCTTC	CASSMALAGAEEQFF
TRBD1	few	TRBV14	TRBJ1-2	18	TGTGCCAGCAGCCAAGATACGAGGGGGACAGGGCGATATAGCGGCTACACCTTC	CASSQDTRGTGRYSGYTF
TRBD1	-	TRBV7-3	TRBJ1-1	15	TGTGCCAGCAGCTCCCAGGGGGGCATGAACACTGAAGCTTTCTTT	CASSSQGGMNTEAFF
-	-	TRBV5-6	TRBJ2-5	15	TGTGCCAGCAGCTTGGGGCGGGCACTCCAAGAGACCCAGTACTTC	CASSLGRALQETQYF
-	-	TRBV2	TRBJ1-2	17	TGTGCCAGCAGTGAAGAGCCGAGGGGGGGGCGTAGTCATGGCTACACCTTC	CASSEEPRGGRSHGYTF
TRBD2	-	TRBV29-1	TRBJ2-2	15	TGCAGCGTTAAAGCGGGAGCCGGGTGGGACGGGGAGCTGTTTTTT	CSVKAGAGWDGELFF
-	-	TRBV3-1/TRBV3-2	TRBJ1-1	13	TGTGCCAGCAGCCATGCAGGGAAGACTGAAGCTTTCTTT	CASSHAGKTEAFF
-	-	TRBV9	TRBJ1-3	15	TGTGCCAGCAGCGTAGAAGGGACACCTGGAAACACCATATATTTT	CASSVEGTPGNTIYF
-	-	TRBV30	TRBJ1-2	17	TGTGCCTGGGTGAAGATAACGACAGATTTTAGTTTCTATGGCTACACCTTC	CAWVKITTDFSFYGYTF
-	once	TRBV6-5	TRBJ1-1	11	TGTGCCAGCAGTTACTTGCAGGAAGCTTTCTTT	CASSYLQEAFF
-	-	TRBV4-3	TRBJ2-6	15	TGCGCCAGCAGCCAGCAACAGGTGGGGGCCAACGTCCTGACTTTC	CASSQQQVGANVLTF
-	-	TRBV28	TRBJ1-3	16	TGTGCCAGCAGTTTTAGGGGCAGAGTAACTGGAAACACCATATATTTT	CASSFRGRVTGNTIYF
-	-	TRBV10-2	TRBJ1-1	12	TGCGCCAGCAGTGAGTTGGGGGGAGGGGCTTTCTTT	CASSELGGGAFF
TRBD1	-	TRBV14	TRBJ2-7	15	TGTGCCAGCAGCTATCTACGGACAGGGGCGGACGAGCAGTACTTC	CASSYLRTGADEQYF
TRBD1	once	TRBV6-5	TRBJ1-1	12	TGTGCCACCGGGACAGCGAACACTGAAGCTTTCTTT	CATGTANTEAFF
-	-	TRBV18	TRBJ1-1	18	TGTGCCAGCTCACCATTTAAGGGGAGGCCCGGTTTTAGCACTGAAGCTTTCTTT	CASSPFKGRPGFSTEAFF